This T cell receptor (beta chain) was sequenced for a study of T cells after yellow fever vaccination. Broader study findings: Re-detected after boosting: most primary clones, 95% to 98% of CD4 and under 90% of CD8.

This clonotype was observed many times. Antigen unknown. TCRdb passed the 5' RACE reads through MiXCR, listing each CDR3 protein once. The profile shows 400,000 or so distinct CDR3 sequences, over 15% of them singletons. Losses at the gene ends were 4 bases for V and 12 bases for J; bases not matched to a gene: 9. Germline V gives CDR1 MDHEN, CDR2 SYDVKM. The CDR3 extends over 13 amino acids. The sequence derives from a young man who received the YFV17D yellow fever vaccine. The chain couples TRBV28 to TRBJ2-4, with 7 nucleotides matching TRBD1. The sample in question was PBMCs, obtained before the yellow fever booster vaccination. CDR3 protein: CASSSGTEITQYF. The CDR3, as DNA: TGTGCCAGCAGTTCCGGGACAGAAATTACTCAGTACTTC.